The 20 T cell receptor beta chains below were found in one sample sequenced in a study of CD8 T cells in ankylosing spondylitis. MiXCR was run by TCRdb on the 5' RACE reads, yielding one entry per CDR3 protein. This table holds roughly 190,000 distinct CDR3 sequences, around 13% found once. Sequencing used blood, either unsorted or a sorted T cell fraction (not recorded which). The source is a male donor with ankylosing spondylitis or in good health (not recorded which).

This rearrangement joins TRBV7-9 to TRBJ1-1, with TRBD1 matching over 8 bases. The junction had 4 bases not matched to a gene; V was cut back by 0 bases and J by 4 bases. CDR3 length: 15 amino acids. Germline-derived CDR1 and CDR2 are SEHNR and FQNEAQ (reference sequence). The CDR3 sequence is CASSLAGTGGTEAFF. The CDR3 DNA reads as TGTGCCAGCAGCTTAGCGGGGACAGGAGGCACTGAAGCTTTCTTT.

The CDR3 bases are TGTGCCTGGGGACAGGGGGATGGGGCCAACGTCCTGACTTTC. Protein: CAWGQGDGANVLTF. This chain connects TRBV30 to TRBJ2-6; the match to TRBD1 covers 10 bases. This CDR3 is 14 amino acids long. Germline V lookup: CDR1 GTSNPN, CDR2 SVGIG (reference sequence). V shed 5 bases and J 3 bases; nucleotides not matched to a gene: 1.

This clonotype appeared many times. V usage is TRBV4-1 and J usage is TRBJ2-1; D call uncertain. CDR3 size: 11 residues. Trimming cost V 2 bases and J 7 bases, with 3 bases left between them. Germline V lookup: CDR1 MGHRA, CDR2 YSYEKL. The CDR3 protein is CASSQLNEQFF. The CDR3 bases are TGCGCCAGCAGCCAATTAAATGAGCAGTTCTTC.

This chain connects TRBV12-3 or TRBV12-4 to TRBJ2-5, with D perhaps TRBD1 or TRBD2 (5 bases each). The CDR3 length is 14 residues. Deletions cut 7 bases from V and 1 base from J, with 13 bases between. The CDR3 here is CASTSRDGQETQYF. Written as DNA, the CDR3 is TGTGCCAGCACCTCTAGGGACGGCCAAGAGACCCAGTACTTC.

This clonotype has only a few counts. The rearrangement joins TRBV4-1 to TRBJ1-1; possibly TRBD1 for D (5 bases). The CDR3 consists of 16 residues. The V end was cut by 3 bases, the J end by 2 bases, with 16 bases between. Looked up from germline, CDR1 is MGHRA and CDR2 is YSYEKL. The CDR3 region is CASSQVWDGTNTEAFF. The CDR3 DNA sequence: TGCGCCAGCAGCCAGGTATGGGACGGAACAAACACTGAAGCTTTCTTT.

This chain joins TRBV5-1 and TRBJ2-2; TRBD2 agrees at 15 bases. With V trimmed by 3 bases and J by 3 bases, 9 bases remained unmatched. Per germline, CDR1 SGHRS and CDR2 YFSETQ. The CDR3 runs to 19 residues. Here the CDR3 reads CASSSPGLAGGSDTGELFF. The DNA for the CDR3 is TGCGCCAGCAGCTCGCCGGGACTAGCGGGAGGAAGCGACACCGGGGAGCTGTTTTTT.

The rearrangement joins TRBV29-1 to TRBJ1-2; D remains ambiguous. The germline CDR1 and CDR2 sequences are SQVTM and ANQGSEA. V was clipped by 3 bases and J by 4 bases, with 21 bases between them. The length of the CDR3 is 16 residues. CDR3 coding DNA: TGCAGCGTTGATTCACCCACAGAGACACTGGGCTATGGCTACACCTTC. It is translated as CSVDSPTETLGYGYTF.

The gene calls are TRBV2 and TRBJ1-1, with D hard to call. The CDR3 contains 14 residues. The V gene lost 9 bases and the J gene lost 2 bases, with 16 bases spanning the gap. In germline, CDR1 is SNHLY, CDR2 FYNNEI. The CDR3 sequence is CASRGGTDNTEAFF. For the CDR3, the DNA is TGTGCCAGTCGCGGAGGTACCGACAACACTGAAGCTTTCTTT.

This clonotype was seen at least ten times. The V call is TRBV7-6, the J call TRBJ2-2; D is ambiguous. V was shortened by 5 bases and J by 6 bases, with 7 bases between the two germline ends. This CDR3 is built from 12 residues. Looked up from germline, CDR1 is SGHVS and CDR2 is FNYEAQ. The CDR3 region has the DNA TGTGCCAGCAGCGGGCGCCCCGGGGAGCTGTTTTTT. This gives the protein CASSGRPGELFF. Variable domain in full (rest from reference TRBV7-6 and TRBJ2-2): GAGVSQSPRYKVTKRGQDVALRCDPISGHVSLYWYRQALGQGPEFLTYFNYEAQQDKSGLPNDRFSAERPEGSISTLTIQRTEQRDSAMYRCASSGRPGELFFGEGSRLTVL.

The J gene is TRBJ2-2, the V gene TRBV19; D is perhaps TRBD2 (6 bases). V gave up 7 bases and J gave up 3 bases, with 15 bases separating them. The CDR3 length is 15 residues. CDR1 and CDR2 from the germline V gene are LNHDA and SQIVND (reference sequence). The CDR3 is CASIPWDSYTGELFF. CDR3 sequence (DNA): TGTGCCAGTATCCCGTGGGACTCTTACACCGGGGAGCTGTTTTTT.

This clonotype turned up a few times. The chain recombines TRBV20-1 with TRBJ2-2; D gene uncertain. This CDR3 is 13 amino acids long. Germline V gene sequence: CDR1 DFQATT, CDR2 SNEGSKA (reference sequence). V was clipped by 3 bases and J by 6 bases, with 11 bases between them. This CDR3 is CSARTRGSGELFF. CDR3 sequence (DNA): TGCAGTGCTAGGACTCGTGGTTCCGGGGAGCTGTTTTTT.

This sequence joins TRBV2 and TRBJ2-7; 11 bases fit TRBD2. Germline values: CDR1 SNHLY, CDR2 FYNNEI. The ends lost 4 bases at V and 1 base at J; junction bases unmatched: 0. CDR3 size: 14 residues. CDR3 sequence: CASSGLAGSYEQYF. The CDR3 DNA is TGTGCCAGCAGTGGACTAGCGGGGTCCTACGAGCAGTACTTC.

This rearrangement joins TRBV13 to TRBJ2-3, with 7 positions matching TRBD1. The germline CDR1 and CDR2 sequences are PRHDT and FYEKMQ (reference sequence). The trim removed 8 bases at V and 7 bases at J, leaving 9 bases unmatched. This CDR3 is built from 13 residues. CDR3 amino acids: CASGTAFGYTQYF. As DNA, the CDR3 is TGTGCCAGCGGGACAGCCTTCGGGTATACGCAGTATTTT. Together with reference TRBV13 and TRBJ2-3, the CDR3 gives the full variable domain: AAGVIQSPRHLIKEKRETATLKCYPIPRHDTVYWYQQGPGQDPQFLISFYEKMQSDKGSIPDRFSAQQFSDYHSELNMSSLELGDSALYFCASGTAFGYTQYFGPGTRLTVL.

The chain recombines TRBV5-1 with TRBJ1-2, with D perhaps TRBD1 (5 bases). Trimming removed 6 bases at V and 4 bases at J, with 16 bases between. The CDR3 consists of 14 residues. Germline assignment: CDR1 SGHRS and CDR2 YFSETQ. The CDR3 DNA sequence: TGCGCCAGCACCCCGGAACAGGTCCCCTATGGCTACACCTTC. Amino acids: CASTPEQVPYGYTF.

This clonotype was seen repeatedly, ten times or more. The chain joins TRBV2 to TRBJ2-1; 8 bases line up with TRBD2. Trimming took 7 bases from V and 0 from J; bases not matched to a gene: 14. In germline, CDR1 is SNHLY, CDR2 FYNNEI. The CDR3 sequence is 18 residues long. The CDR3 region has the DNA TGTGCCAGCATTGGGGCGGGGGGTCACTTTAGCTCCTACAATGAGCAGTTCTTC. Protein: CASIGAGGHFSSYNEQFF.

This clonotype is medium-sized (0.01 to 0.1%) by share. This CDR3 is CASSYPGTVNYGYTF. In nucleotides, the CDR3 is TGTGCCAGCAGTTACCCCGGGACGGTTAACTATGGCTACACCTTC. The V gene is TRBV2, the J gene TRBJ1-2; a possible D gene is TRBD1 (5 bases). Trimming cost V 5 bases and J 1 base, with 14 bases left between them. CDR3 size: 15 residues. Germline V gene data show CDR1 as SNHLY and CDR2 as FYNNEI.

The chain links TRBV5-5 to TRBJ1-1; D is unresolved. Germline V gene lookup returns CDR1 SGHKS and CDR2 YYEKEE (reference sequence). V was shortened by 5 bases and J by 5 bases, with 7 bases between the two germline ends. The CDR3 is 11 amino acids. The CDR3 loop is CASRGKTEAFF. CDR3 DNA sequence: TGTGCCAGCAGGGGAAAAACTGAAGCTTTCTTT.

This clonotype was observed a few times. In DNA form, the CDR3 reads TGTGCCAGCAGCTTACAGGGATTAAGGCAGCCCCAGCATTTT. This sequence encodes CASSLQGLRQPQHF. V gene TRBV7-8 combines with J gene TRBJ1-5, with D possibly TRBD1 on 5 matching bases. Germline V gene lookup returns CDR1 SGHVS and CDR2 FQNEAQ. The length of the CDR3 is 14 residues. V gave up 2 bases and J gave up 7 bases, with 12 bases separating them.

J is TRBJ2-7 and V is TRBV30; D ambiguous. V was clipped by 0 bases and J by 2 bases, with 11 bases between them. CDR1 is GTSNPN and CDR2 is SVGIG in the germline V gene (reference sequence). There are 14 residues in the CDR3. CDR3 nucleotides: TGTGCCTGGAGTGTACCCCAGGAACCCTACGAGCAGTACTTC. Translating gives CAWSVPQEPYEQYF. Filled out from reference TRBV30 and TRBJ2-7, the complete variable domain reads SQTIHQWPATLVQPVGSPLSLECTVEGTSNPNLYWYRQAAGRGLQLLFYSVGIGQISSEVPQNLSASRPQDRQFILSSKKLLLSDSGFYLCAWSVPQEPYEQYFGPGTRLTVT.

This clonotype was seen a few times. The genes are TRBV20-1 and TRBJ2-7; 7 nucleotides agree with TRBD2. The trim removed 0 bases at V and 4 bases at J, leaving 9 bases unmatched. This CDR3 is 15 amino acids long. CDR1 is DFQATT, CDR2 SNEGSKA, per germline (reference sequence). This CDR3 reads CSARDGGGRWYEQYF. The CDR3 DNA reads as TGCAGTGCTAGAGATGGCGGCGGGAGATGGTACGAGCAGTACTTC.